The present TCR beta chain was sequenced within a study of T cell responses to AZD1222 COVID-19 vaccine. Overall study results and limits: Distributed over spike, vaccine-associated CD4 TCRs predominated at 160-218 and 743-854. Donors were largely white British and mainly female; clonal diversity was possibly underestimated. A reported finding is that nearly half of spike-specific TCRs target unmutated variant regions.

This clone has more than one count but fewer than ten. Its antigen is unknown. Different DNA sequences within this sample yield the same CDR3. The table came from immunoSEQ multiplex PCR; TCRdb's copy has only in-frame clones and leaves some out. The data contain about 150,000 clones, 90% of them singletons. The germline V gene has CDR1 KGHDR and CDR2 SFDVKD. The V end was cut by 4 bases, the J end by 7 bases, with 13 bases between. The CDR3 is made up of 14 amino acids. V gene TRBV24-1 combines with J gene TRBJ2-1, with D perhaps being TRBD1 or TRBD2 (5 bases each). This sequence originates from an adult who received the AZD1222 COVID-19 vaccine. The sample was peripheral blood, taken 28 days after the second AZD1222 dose. CDR3 sequence reads: CATSDPSGPNEQFF. DNA of the CDR3: TGTGCCACCAGTGACCCCTCGGGACCTAATGAGCAGTTCTTC.